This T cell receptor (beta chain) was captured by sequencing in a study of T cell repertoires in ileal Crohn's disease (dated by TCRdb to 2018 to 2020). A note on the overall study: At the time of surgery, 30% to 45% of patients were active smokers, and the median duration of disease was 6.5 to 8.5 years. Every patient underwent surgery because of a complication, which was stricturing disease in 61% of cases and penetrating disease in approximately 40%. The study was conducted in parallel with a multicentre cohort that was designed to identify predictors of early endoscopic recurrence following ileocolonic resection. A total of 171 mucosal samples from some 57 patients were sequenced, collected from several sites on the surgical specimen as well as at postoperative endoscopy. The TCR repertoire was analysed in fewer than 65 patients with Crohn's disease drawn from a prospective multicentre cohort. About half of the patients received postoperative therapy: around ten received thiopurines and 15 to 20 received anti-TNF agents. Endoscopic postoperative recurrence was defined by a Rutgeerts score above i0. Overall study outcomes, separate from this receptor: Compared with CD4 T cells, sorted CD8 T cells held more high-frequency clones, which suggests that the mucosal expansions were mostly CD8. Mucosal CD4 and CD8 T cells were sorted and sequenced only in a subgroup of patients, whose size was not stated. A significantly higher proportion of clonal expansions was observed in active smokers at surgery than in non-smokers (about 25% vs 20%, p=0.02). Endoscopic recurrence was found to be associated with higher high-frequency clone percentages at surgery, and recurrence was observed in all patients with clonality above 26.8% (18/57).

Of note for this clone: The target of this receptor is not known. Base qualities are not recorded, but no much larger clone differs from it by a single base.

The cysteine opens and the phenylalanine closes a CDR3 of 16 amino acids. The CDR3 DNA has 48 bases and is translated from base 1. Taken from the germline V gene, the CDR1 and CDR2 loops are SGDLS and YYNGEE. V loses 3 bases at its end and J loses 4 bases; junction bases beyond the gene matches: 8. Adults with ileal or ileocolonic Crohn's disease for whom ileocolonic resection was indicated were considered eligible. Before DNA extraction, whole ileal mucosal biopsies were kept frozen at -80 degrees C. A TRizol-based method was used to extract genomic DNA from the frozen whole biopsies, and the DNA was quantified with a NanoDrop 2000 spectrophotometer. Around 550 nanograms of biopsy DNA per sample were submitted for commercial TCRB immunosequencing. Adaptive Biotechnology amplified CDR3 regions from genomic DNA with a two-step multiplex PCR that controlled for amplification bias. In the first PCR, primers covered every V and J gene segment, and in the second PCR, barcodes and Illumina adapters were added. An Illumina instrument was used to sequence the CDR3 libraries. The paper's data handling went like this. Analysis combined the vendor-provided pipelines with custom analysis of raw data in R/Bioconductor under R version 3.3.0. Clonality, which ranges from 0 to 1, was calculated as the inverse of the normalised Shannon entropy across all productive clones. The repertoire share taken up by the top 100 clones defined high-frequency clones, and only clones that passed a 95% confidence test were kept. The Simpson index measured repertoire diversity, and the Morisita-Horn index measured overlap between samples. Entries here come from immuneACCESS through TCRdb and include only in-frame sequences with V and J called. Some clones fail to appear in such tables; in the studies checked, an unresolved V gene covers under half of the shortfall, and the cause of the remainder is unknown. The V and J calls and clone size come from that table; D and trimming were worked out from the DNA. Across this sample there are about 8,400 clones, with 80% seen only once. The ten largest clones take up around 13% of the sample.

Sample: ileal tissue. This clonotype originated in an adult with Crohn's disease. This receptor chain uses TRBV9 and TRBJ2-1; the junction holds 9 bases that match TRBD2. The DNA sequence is TGTGCCAGCAGCGCCGACCTAGCGGGGAGATACAATGAGCAGTTCTTC. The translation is CASSADLAGRYNEQFF.